The source of this T cell receptor (beta chain) is a study of blood T cells in healthy people across ages. For the second PCR, which ran for about 7 to 12 cycles, a sample-barcoded 5' primer and a J-beta primer mix were used. No fewer than 3 million CDR3-containing paired-end reads came from each sample. MiXCR, run by TCRdb on the 5' RACE reads, gives a single entry per CDR3 protein. The sample lists roughly 790,000 distinct CDR3 sequences, 35% to 45% seen once, with around 20% in the top ten. Study-level results: No conclusive comparison of naive versus antigen-experienced cells was possible with unsorted PBMCs. Naive T cell percentage showed a strong correlation with the diversity of TCR beta.

This CDR3 spans 15 amino acids. Germline-derived CDR1 and CDR2 are MDHEN and SYDVKM. The V and J ends lost 5 bases and 2 bases respectively, with 16 bases between them. Note on this clonotype: Its antigen is as yet unknown.

Sample donors were healthy Caucasian individuals that came from Russia, aged 6 to 90. The rearrangement links TRBV28 to TRBJ2-7; weak D call: TRBD1 (6 bases). Sample: blood. The clonotype was recovered from a woman aged 60 to 75 in good health. This CDR3 reads CASSLQGSQTYEQYF. The CDR3 DNA is TGTGCCAGCAGTCTACAGGGAAGCCAAACCTACGAGCAGTACTTC.